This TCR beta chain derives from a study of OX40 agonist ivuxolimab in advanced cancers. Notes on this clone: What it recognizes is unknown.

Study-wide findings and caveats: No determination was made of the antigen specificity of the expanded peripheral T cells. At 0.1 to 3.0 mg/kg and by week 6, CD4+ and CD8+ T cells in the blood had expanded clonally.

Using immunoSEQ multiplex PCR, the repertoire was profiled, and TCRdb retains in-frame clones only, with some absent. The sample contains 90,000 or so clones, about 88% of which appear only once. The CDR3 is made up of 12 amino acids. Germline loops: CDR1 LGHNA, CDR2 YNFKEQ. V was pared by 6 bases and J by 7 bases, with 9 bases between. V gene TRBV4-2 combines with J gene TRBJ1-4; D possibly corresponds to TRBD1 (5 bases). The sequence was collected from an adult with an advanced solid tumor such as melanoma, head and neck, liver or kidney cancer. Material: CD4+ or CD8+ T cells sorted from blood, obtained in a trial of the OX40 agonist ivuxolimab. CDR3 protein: CASSQGLEKLFF. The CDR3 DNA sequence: TGTGCCAGCAGTCAGGGACTTGAAAAACTGTTTTTT.